This T cell receptor beta chain comes out of a study of PD-1 blockade in classical Hodgkin lymphoma. Overall study: A 3 mg/kg intravenous dose of nivolumab was received by patients every 2 weeks.

TCRdb's table, derived via immunoSEQ multiplex PCR, lists solely in-frame clones and lacks some. The data contain around 50,000 clones, 90% of them singletons. From germline, CDR1 is MGHRA and CDR2 YSYEKL. Trimming removed 0 bases from V and 6 bases from J; junction bases left unmatched: 13. This CDR3 is 18 amino acids long. Time point in this sample: cycle 4 day 1 (C4D1), after 6 weeks of nivolumab. All patients relapsed after autologous stem cell transplantation, and brentuximab vedotin exposure varied. Sequencing was performed on peripheral blood mononuclear cells (PBMCs), taken before the fourth cycle of nivolumab. The chain is built from TRBV4-1 and TRBJ2-3; TRBD2 aligns across 9 bases. The source is a human donor with classical Hodgkin lymphoma. The CDR3 DNA follows: TGCGCCAGCAGCCAAGAGGGGGATGGCGGGAGGGCCGCCGATACGCAGTATTTT. Its translation: CASSQEGDGGRAADTQYF.